These 10 T cell receptor beta chains were all obtained from the same sample, sequenced in a study of T cells in Graves' hyperthyroidism and ophthalmopathy. It was RNA transcripts that yielded the amplified TCR beta CDR3 regions. TCR CDR3 regions were first amplified by RT-PCR with HTBI primers. One entry per CDR3 protein, called by TCRdb with MiXCR from the multiplex PCR reads. The sample lists roughly 700,000 distinct CDR3 sequences; 17% were seen once. The material sequenced was blood. The receptors were sampled from a man between 45 and 60 years old with Graves' hyperthyroidism.

This clonotype was detected a few times. The gene calls are TRBV19 and TRBJ2-1, with TRBD2 matching over 9 bases. Germline V CDR1 and CDR2: LNHDA, SQIVND (reference sequence). This CDR3 contains 15 residues. V was clipped by 5 bases and J by 8 bases; unmatched bases: 10. The CDR3 nucleotides read TGTGCCAGTAGTGAGGCCGGTAGCGGGAGTGATGAGCAGTTCTTC. The encoded protein is CASSEAGSGSDEQFF.

This clonotype was seen at least ten times. This chain connects TRBV18 to TRBJ1-1, with 10 bases that match TRBD1. The V gene's germline CDR1 is KGHSH and CDR2 LQKENI. Unmatched junction bases numbered 13, after V lost 6 bases and J lost 0 bases. The CDR3 is 18 amino acids. The CDR3 DNA is TGTGCCAGCTCCCTGTGGGCGACAGGGGGCCCCATGAACACTGAAGCTTTCTTT. Protein sequence: CASSLWATGGPMNTEAFF. Based on the CDR3 plus reference TRBV18 and TRBJ1-1, the full variable domain is NAGVMQNPRHLVRRRGQEARLRCSPMKGHSHVYWYRQLPEEGLKFMVYLQKENIIDESGMPKERFSAEFPKEGPSILRIQQVVRGDSAAYFCASSLWATGGPMNTEAFFGQGTRLTVV.

This clonotype was counted between two and nine times. This chain uses TRBV7-8 with TRBJ2-2; no clear D. Germline CDR1 is SGHVS and CDR2 is FQNEAQ. There are 16 residues in the CDR3. The V end was cut by 2 bases, the J end by 4 bases, with 14 bases between. CDR3 DNA sequence: TGTGCCAGCAGCTTATCATTACAGAGACTCACCGGGGAGCTGTTTTTT. Translated: CASSLSLQRLTGELFF.

This clonotype was observed at least ten times. CDR3 DNA: TGTGCCAGCAGCCCGGCCTGGGGAACTGCGCAGTATTTT. This codes for CASSPAWGTAQYF. The chain employs TRBV11-2 and TRBJ2-3; no firm D call. In germline, CDR1 is SGHAT, CDR2 FQNNGV. Trimming left V 5 bases short and J 10 bases short, with 16 bases between. The CDR3 totals 13 residues.

This clonotype has just a few counts. The V gene is TRBV7-9, the J gene TRBJ1-1; 7 bases agree with TRBD1. CDR1 and CDR2 (germline): SEHNR, FQNEAQ (reference sequence). The CDR3 contains 16 residues. V was clipped by 3 bases and J by 2 bases; unmatched bases: 9. CDR3 residues: CASSFETGPYNTEAFF. The CDR3 DNA reads TGTGCCAGCAGCTTCGAGACAGGGCCTTATAACACTGAAGCTTTCTTT.

There are many counts of this clonotype. This chain uses TRBV7-9 with TRBJ1-5; D is undetermined. Germline CDR1 reads SEHNR; CDR2 reads FQNEAQ (reference sequence). Trimming stripped 5 bases from V and 2 bases from J, with 19 bases between. The CDR3 sequence is 17 residues long. The CDR3 loop is CASSPTYTLGGNQPQHF. CDR3 nucleotide sequence: TGTGCCAGCAGCCCGACATACACTCTAGGTGGCAATCAGCCCCAGCATTTT.

In DNA form, the CDR3 reads TGTGCCAGCAGAAGCGGGACAGCACTCTCTCACGAGCAGTACTTC. Translated, it gives CASRSGTALSHEQYF. V is TRBV6-2 or TRBV6-3 and J is TRBJ2-7; tentatively, D is TRBD1 or TRBD2 (7 bases each). V was pared by 6 bases and J by 5 bases, with 20 bases between. The germline V gene has CDR1 MNHEY and CDR2 SVGEGT. This CDR3 has 15 amino acids.

The table lists this clonotype with a count of one. Given a much more abundant clone one base away, this may be a read error. This rearrangement joins TRBV29-1 to TRBJ2-7; 7 bases match TRBD1. The CDR3 is made up of 13 amino acids. With 7 bases clipped from V and 1 base from J, the junction kept 7 bases outside the gene matches. Germline values: CDR1 SQVTM, CDR2 ANQGSEA. CDR3 nucleotides: TGCAGCGGTTTACGCAGGGGGTCCTACGAGCAGTACTTC. It specifies CSGLRRGSYEQYF.

The sample holds a few counts of this clonotype. CDR3 loop: CASMWREGRYNEQFF. As DNA, the CDR3 is TGTGCCAGCATGTGGCGGGAGGGCCGATACAATGAGCAGTTCTTC. The rearrangement links TRBV7-9 to TRBJ2-1; TRBD2 matches 9 bases. The CDR3 sequence is 15 residues long. The V and J ends lost 7 bases and 4 bases, in that order; junction bases with no gene match: 8. Germline assignment: CDR1 SEHNR and CDR2 FQNEAQ (reference sequence).

With regard to this clonotype: This may be a read error, as it is one base from a much larger clone. V is TRBV10-3 and J is TRBJ1-1; D not resolved. CDR3 length: 15 amino acids. Germline CDR1 reads ENHRY; CDR2 reads SYGVKD. Here the CDR3 reads CAVSENGNENTEAFF. In DNA, the CDR3 is TGTGCCGTCAGTGAGAATGGGAACGAAAACACTGAAGCTTTCTTT.